The sample holds one count of the clone carrying this TCR beta chain. Different DNA sequences within this sample yield the same CDR3. The sample belongs to a study of Tregs in tolerant kidney transplant recipients. V lost 6 bases and J lost 2, with 8 bases in between. The length of the CDR3 is 12 residues. Germline V gene data show CDR1 as SQVTM and CDR2 as ANQGSEA. Generated by immunoSEQ multiplex PCR, the TCRdb table keeps only in-frame clones and is missing some. This repertoire shows about 69,000 clones, roughly 91% found once; its top ten account for approximately 0.4%. Sequenced material: CD4+ T cells from blood, taken before the transplant. V and J are TRBV29-1 and TRBJ1-5; no reliable D call. The TCR sequence derives from a human donor who received a combined kidney and bone marrow transplant. CDR3 sequence (DNA): TGCAGCGTGGGGAGTGGCAATCAGCCCCAGCATTTT. Amino acids: CSVGSGNQPQHF.